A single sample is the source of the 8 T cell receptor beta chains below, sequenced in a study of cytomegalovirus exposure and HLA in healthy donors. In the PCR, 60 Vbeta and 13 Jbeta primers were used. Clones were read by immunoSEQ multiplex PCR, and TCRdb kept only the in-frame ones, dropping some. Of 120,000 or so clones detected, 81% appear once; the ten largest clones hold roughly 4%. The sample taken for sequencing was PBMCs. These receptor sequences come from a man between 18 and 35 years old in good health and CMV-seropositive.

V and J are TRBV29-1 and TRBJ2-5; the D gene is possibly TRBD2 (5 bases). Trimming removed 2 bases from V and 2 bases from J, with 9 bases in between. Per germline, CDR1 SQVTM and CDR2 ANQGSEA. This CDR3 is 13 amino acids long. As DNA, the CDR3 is TGCAGCGTTGAACGAGGGCGACAAGAGACCCAGTACTTC. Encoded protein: CSVERGRQETQYF.

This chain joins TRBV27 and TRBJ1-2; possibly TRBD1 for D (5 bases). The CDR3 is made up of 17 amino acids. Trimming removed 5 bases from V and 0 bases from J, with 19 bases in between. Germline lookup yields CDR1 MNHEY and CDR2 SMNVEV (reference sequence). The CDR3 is CASSPRRGFGSNYGYTF. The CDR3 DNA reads TGTGCCAGCAGTCCGAGGCGGGGGTTCGGATCTAACTATGGCTACACCTTC.

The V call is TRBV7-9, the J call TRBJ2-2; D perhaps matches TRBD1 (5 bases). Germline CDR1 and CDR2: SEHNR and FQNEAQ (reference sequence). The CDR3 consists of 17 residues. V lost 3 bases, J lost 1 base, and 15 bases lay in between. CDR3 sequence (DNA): TGTGCCAGCAGCTTCCTCTTGGGGCGAATGAACACCGGGGAGCTGTTTTTT. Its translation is CASSFLLGRMNTGELFF.

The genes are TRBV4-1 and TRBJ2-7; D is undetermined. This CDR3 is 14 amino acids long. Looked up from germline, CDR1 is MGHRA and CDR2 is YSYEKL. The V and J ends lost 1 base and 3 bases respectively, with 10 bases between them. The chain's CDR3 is CASSQGHPDYEQYF. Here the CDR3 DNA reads TGCGCCAGCAGCCAAGGACATCCAGACTACGAGCAGTACTTC.

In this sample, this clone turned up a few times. The CDR3 DNA reads TGTGCCAGCAGCGTAGAGGGAGGCGTCTACGAGCAGTACTTC. It yields the protein CASSVEGGVYEQYF. This sequence joins TRBV9 and TRBJ2-7, with a weak D call TRBD2 (6 bases). V was trimmed by 0 bases and J by 3 bases, leaving 10 bases between them. CDR1 is SGDLS and CDR2 is YYNGEE in the germline V gene. There are 14 residues in the CDR3. Complete variable domain (other parts from reference TRBV9 and TRBJ2-7): DSGVTQTPKHLITATGQRVTLRCSPRSGDLSVYWYQQSLDQGLQFLIQYYNGEERAKGNILERFSAQQFPDLHSELNLSSLELGDSALYFCASSVEGGVYEQYFGPGTRLTVT.

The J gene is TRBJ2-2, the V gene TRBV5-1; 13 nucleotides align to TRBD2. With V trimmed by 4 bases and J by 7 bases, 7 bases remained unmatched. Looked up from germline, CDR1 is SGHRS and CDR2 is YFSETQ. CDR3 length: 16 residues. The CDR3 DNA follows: TGCGCCAGCAGCCCTGGGACTAGCGGGACCCTCGGGGAGCTGTTTTTT. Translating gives CASSPGTSGTLGELFF.

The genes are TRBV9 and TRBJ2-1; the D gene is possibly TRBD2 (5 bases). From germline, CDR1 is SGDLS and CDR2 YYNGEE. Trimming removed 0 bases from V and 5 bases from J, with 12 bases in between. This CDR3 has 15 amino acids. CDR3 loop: CASSVGGFQHNEQFF. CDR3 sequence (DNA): TGTGCCAGCAGCGTAGGCGGGTTCCAACACAATGAGCAGTTCTTC.

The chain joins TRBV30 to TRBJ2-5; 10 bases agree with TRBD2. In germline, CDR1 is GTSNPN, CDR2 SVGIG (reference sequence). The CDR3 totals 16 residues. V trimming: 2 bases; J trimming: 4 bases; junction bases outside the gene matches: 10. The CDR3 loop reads CAWSPKLAGLVETQYF. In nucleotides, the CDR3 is TGTGCCTGGAGTCCAAAACTAGCGGGATTGGTAGAGACCCAGTACTTC. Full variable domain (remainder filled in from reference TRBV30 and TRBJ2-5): SQTIHQWPATLVQPVGSPLSLECTVEGTSNPNLYWYRQAAGRGLQLLFYSVGIGQISSEVPQNLSASRPQDRQFILSSKKLLLSDSGFYLCAWSPKLAGLVETQYFGPGTRLLVL.